The source of this TCR beta chain is a study of a mutant IDH1 vaccine in newly diagnosed glioma. About the research overall: Eight vaccinations reached patients in weeks 1, 3, 5, 7, 11, 15, 19 and 23. Vaccine dosing followed radiotherapy by 4-6 weeks, or accompanied temozolomide cycles. Previous care, which was radiotherapy, temozolomide, or both, most often involved both.

On this clone: Its antigen is unknown.

The CDR3 consists of 17 residues. The germline V gene has CDR1 SGHRS and CDR2 YFSETQ. V was clipped by 0 bases and J by 5 bases; unmatched bases: 11. Specified time point: week 5, during vaccination. Doses of 300 ug of mutant IDH1 20-mer peptide were given with topical imiquimod. Repertoires were generated with immunoSEQ multiplex PCR, while TCRdb's copy carries only in-frame clones and drops some. Of around 32,000 clones listed, roughly 87% are singletons. This clonotype was obtained from a woman between 40 and 55 years old with glioma. Some clones in this sample may be carry-over from other donors' samples. The rearrangement links TRBV5-1 to TRBJ2-1, with 7 bases lining up with TRBD1. Sequencing was performed on peripheral blood mononuclear cells (PBMCs), taken from a glioma patient whose treatment included an IDH1 peptide vaccine. CDR3 region: CASSLAVQRQGHNEQFF. The CDR3 bases are TGCGCCAGCAGCTTGGCCGTCCAACGACAGGGCCACAATGAGCAGTTCTTC.